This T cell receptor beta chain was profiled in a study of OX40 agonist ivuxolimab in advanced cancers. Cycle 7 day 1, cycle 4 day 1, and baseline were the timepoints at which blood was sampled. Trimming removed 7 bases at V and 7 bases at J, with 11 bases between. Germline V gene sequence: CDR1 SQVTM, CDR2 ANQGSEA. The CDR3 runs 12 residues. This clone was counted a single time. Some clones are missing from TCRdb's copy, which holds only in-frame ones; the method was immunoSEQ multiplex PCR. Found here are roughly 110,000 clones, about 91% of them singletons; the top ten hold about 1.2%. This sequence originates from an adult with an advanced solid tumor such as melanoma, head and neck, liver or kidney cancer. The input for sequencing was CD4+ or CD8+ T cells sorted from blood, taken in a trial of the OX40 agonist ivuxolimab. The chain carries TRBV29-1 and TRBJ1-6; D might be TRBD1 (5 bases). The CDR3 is CSARDGNSPLHF. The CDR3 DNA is TGCAGCGCCAGGGACGGAAATTCACCCCTCCACTTT.